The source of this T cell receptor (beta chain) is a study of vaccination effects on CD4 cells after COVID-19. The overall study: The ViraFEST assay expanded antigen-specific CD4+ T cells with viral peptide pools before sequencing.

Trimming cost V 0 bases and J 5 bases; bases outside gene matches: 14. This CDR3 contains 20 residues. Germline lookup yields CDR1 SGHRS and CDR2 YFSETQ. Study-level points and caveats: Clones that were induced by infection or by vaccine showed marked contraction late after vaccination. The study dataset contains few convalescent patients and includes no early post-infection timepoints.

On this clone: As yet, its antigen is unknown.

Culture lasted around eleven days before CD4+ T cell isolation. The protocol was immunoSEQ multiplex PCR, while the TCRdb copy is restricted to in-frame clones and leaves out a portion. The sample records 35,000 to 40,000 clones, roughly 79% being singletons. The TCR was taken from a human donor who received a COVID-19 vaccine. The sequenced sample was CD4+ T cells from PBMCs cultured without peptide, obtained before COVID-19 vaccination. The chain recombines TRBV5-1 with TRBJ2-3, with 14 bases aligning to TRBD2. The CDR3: CASSLAGTSGRVSQGDTQYF. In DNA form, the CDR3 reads TGCGCCAGCAGCTTGGCGGGGACTAGCGGGAGAGTTTCACAGGGAGATACGCAGTATTTT.